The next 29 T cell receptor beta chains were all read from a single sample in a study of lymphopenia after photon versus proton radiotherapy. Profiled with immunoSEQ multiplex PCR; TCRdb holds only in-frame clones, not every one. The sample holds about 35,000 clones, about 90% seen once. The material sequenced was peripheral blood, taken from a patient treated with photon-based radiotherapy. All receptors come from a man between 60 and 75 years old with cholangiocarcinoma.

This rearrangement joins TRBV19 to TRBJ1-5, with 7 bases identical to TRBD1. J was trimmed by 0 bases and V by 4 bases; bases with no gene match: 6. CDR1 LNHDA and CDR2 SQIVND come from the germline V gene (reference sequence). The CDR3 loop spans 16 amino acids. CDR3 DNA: TGTGCCAGTAGTACCGGGACAGTGTATAGCAATCAGCCCCAGCATTTT. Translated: CASSTGTVYSNQPQHF.

CDR3 DNA: TGCGCCAGCAGCTTTTTAATGAGCACAGATACGCAGTATTTT. Its protein is CASSFLMSTDTQYF. The rearrangement uses TRBV5-1 and TRBJ2-3, with D hard to call. Trimming removed 2 bases at V and 0 bases at J, with 7 bases between. The CDR3 runs to 14 residues. Germline V CDR1 and CDR2: SGHRS, YFSETQ.

This chain's CDR3 is CASSLGYPGNIQYF. CDR3 bases: TGTGCCAGCAGCTTAGGGTACCCGGGGAACATTCAGTACTTC. The rearrangement uses TRBV13 and TRBJ2-4; D is perhaps TRBD2 (5 bases). Germline CDR1 PRHDT, CDR2 FYEKMQ (reference sequence). The CDR3 runs to 14 residues. Between the trimmed V and J ends, which lost 0 bases and 7 bases, there was a span of 10 bases.

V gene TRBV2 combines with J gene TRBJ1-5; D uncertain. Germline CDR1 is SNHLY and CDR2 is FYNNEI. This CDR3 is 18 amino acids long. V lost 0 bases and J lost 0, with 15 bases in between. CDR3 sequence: CASSEAIRTVISNQPQHF. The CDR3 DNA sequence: TGTGCCAGCAGTGAAGCAATTAGAACGGTTATTAGCAATCAGCCCCAGCATTTT.

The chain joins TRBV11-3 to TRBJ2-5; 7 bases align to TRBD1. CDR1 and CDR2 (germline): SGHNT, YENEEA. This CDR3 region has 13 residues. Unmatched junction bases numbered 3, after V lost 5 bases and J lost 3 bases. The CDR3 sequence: CASSLGQEETQYF. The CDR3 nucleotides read TGTGCCAGCAGCCTCGGACAGGAAGAGACCCAGTACTTC.

The CDR3 bases are TGTGCCAGTAGTATAGGTCGGCTTGAAGCTTTCTTT. It translates to CASSIGRLEAFF. This rearrangement joins TRBV19 to TRBJ1-1; the D is unclear. V dropped 1 base and J dropped 7 bases, with 7 bases sitting between them. The CDR3 covers 12 residues. Germline V CDR1 and CDR2: LNHDA, SQIVND (reference sequence).

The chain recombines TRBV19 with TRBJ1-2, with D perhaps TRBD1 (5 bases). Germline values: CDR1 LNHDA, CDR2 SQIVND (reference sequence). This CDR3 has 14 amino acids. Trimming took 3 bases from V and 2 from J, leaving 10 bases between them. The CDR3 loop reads CASSILGQNYGYTF. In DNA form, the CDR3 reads TGTGCCAGTAGTATTCTGGGGCAGAACTATGGCTACACCTTC.

The chain's CDR3 is CASSLGQNEQFF. The CDR3, as DNA: TGTGCCAGCAGCTTGGGACAGAATGAGCAGTTCTTC. The chain uses TRBV5-4 and TRBJ2-1; tentative D call: TRBD1 (5 bases). Germline V lookup: CDR1 SGHNT, CDR2 YYREEE (reference sequence). Trimming took 0 bases from V and 7 from J, leaving 5 bases between them. The CDR3 extends over 12 amino acids. Full variable domain (rest looked up from reference TRBV5-4 and TRBJ2-1): ETGVTQSPTHLIKTRGQQVTLRCSSQSGHNTVSWYQQALGQGPQFIFQYYREEENGRGNFPPRFSGLQFPNYSSELNVNALELDDSALYLCASSLGQNEQFFGPGTRLTVL.

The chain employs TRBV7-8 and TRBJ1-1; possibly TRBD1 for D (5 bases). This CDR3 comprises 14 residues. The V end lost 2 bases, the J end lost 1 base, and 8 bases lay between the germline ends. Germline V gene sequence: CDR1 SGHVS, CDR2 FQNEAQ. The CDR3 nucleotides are TGTGCCAGCAGCTTATCGGGGGGGAACACTGAAGCTTTCTTT. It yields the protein CASSLSGGNTEAFF.

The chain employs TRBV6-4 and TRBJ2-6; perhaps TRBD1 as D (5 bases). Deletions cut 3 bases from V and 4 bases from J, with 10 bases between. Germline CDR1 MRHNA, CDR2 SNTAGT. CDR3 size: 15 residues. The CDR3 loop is CASSEDSAGANVLTF. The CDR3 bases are TGTGCCAGCAGTGAAGACAGTGCCGGGGCCAACGTCCTGACTTTC.

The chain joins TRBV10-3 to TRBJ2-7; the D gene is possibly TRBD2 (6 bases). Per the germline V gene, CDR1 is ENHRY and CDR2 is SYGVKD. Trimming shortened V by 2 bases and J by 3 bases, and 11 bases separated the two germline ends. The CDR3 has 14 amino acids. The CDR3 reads CAISEGGVVYEQYF. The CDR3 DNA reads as TGTGCCATCAGTGAGGGAGGGGTGGTCTACGAGCAGTACTTC.

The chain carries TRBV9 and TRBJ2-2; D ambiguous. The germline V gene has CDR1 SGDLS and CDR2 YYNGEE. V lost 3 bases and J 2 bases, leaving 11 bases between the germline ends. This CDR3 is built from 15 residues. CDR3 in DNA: TGTGCCAGCAGCGGGCTGGGCCCAAACACCGGGGAGCTGTTTTTT. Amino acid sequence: CASSGLGPNTGELFF.

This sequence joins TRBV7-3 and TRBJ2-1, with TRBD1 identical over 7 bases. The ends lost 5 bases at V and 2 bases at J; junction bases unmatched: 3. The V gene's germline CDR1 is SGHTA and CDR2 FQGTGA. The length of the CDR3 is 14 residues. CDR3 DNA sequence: TGTGCCAGCAGCCCCGGGACAGCCTACAATGAGCAGTTCTTC. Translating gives CASSPGTAYNEQFF.

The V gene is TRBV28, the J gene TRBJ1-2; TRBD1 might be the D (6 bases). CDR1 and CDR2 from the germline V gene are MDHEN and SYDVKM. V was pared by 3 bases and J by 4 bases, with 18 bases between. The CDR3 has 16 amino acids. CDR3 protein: CASSFPGGQVVYGYTF. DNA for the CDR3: TGTGCCAGCAGTTTTCCCGGGGGGCAAGTAGTCTATGGCTACACCTTC.

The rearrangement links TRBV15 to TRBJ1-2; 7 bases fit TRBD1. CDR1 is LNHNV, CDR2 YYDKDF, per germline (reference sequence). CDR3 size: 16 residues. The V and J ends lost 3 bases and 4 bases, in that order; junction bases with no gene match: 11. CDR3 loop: CATSRDMTGTSYGYTF. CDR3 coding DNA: TGTGCCACCAGCAGGGACATGACAGGGACGAGCTATGGCTACACCTTC. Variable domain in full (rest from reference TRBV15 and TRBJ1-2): DAMVIQNPRYQVTQFGKPVTLSCSQTLNHNVMYWYQQKSSQAPKLLFHYYDKDFNNEADTPDNFQSRRPNTSFCFLDIRSPGLGDTAMYLCATSRDMTGTSYGYTFGSGTRLTVV.

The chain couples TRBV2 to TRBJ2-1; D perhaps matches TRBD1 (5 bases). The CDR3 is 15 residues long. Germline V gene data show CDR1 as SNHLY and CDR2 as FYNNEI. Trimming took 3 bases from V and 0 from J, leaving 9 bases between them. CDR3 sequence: CASSDQGFSYNEQFF. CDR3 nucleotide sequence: TGTGCCAGCAGTGACCAGGGATTCTCCTACAATGAGCAGTTCTTC.

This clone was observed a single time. The CDR3 sequence is CASSRTGGLDEQYF. The CDR3 nucleotides are TGTGCCAGCTCGCGCACAGGGGGTCTCGACGAGCAGTACTTC. The genes are TRBV18 and TRBJ2-7; 8 positions match TRBD1. J gave up 5 bases and V 6 bases, and 9 bases lay outside the gene matches. CDR1 is KGHSH, CDR2 LQKENI, per germline. CDR3 length: 14 amino acids. Supplemented by reference TRBV18 and TRBJ2-7, the full variable domain reads NAGVMQNPRHLVRRRGQEARLRCSPMKGHSHVYWYRQLPEEGLKFMVYLQKENIIDESGMPKERFSAEFPKEGPSILRIQQVVRGDSAAYFCASSRTGGLDEQYFGPGTRLTVT.

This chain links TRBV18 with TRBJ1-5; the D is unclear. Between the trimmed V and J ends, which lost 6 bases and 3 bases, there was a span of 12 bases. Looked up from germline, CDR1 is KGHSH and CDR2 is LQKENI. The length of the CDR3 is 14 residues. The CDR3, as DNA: TGTGCCAGCTCCTCGGGCGTTGCCAATCAGCCCCAGCATTTT. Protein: CASSSGVANQPQHF.

The CDR3, as DNA: TGTGCCAGCAGTTTATTAGGGACAGGGGGAGTCTTTGCTGAAGCTTTCTTT. As protein: CASSLLGTGGVFAEAFF. This sequence joins TRBV28 and TRBJ1-1, with 11 bases matching TRBD1. The V gene end was trimmed by 1 base and the J gene end by 6 bases; junction bases not matched to a gene: 10. This CDR3 spans 17 amino acids. Germline assignment: CDR1 MDHEN and CDR2 SYDVKM.

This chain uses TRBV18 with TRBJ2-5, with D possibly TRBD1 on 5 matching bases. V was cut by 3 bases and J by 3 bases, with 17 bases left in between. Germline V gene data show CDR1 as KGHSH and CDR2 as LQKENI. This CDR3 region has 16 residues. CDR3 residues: CASSPSIAGREETQYF. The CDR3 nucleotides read TGTGCCAGCTCACCGTCGATCGCAGGGCGAGAAGAGACCCAGTACTTC.

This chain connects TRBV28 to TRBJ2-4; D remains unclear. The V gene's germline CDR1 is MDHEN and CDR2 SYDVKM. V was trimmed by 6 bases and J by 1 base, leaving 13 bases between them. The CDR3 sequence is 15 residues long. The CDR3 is CASRAIEDAKNIQYF. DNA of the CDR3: TGTGCCAGCAGAGCTATTGAGGACGCCAAAAACATTCAGTACTTC.

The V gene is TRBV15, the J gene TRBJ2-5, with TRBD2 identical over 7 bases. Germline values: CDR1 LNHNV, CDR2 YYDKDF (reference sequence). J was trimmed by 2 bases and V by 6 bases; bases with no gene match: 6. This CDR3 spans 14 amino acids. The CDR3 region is CATRRGGVQETQYF. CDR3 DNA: TGTGCCACCAGACGGGGAGGGGTTCAAGAGACCCAGTACTTC.

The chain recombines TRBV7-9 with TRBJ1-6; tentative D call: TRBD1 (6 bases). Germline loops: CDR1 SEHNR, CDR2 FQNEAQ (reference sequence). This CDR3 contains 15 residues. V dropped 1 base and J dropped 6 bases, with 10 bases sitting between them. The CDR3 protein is CASSLDSQGNSPLHF. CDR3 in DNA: TGTGCCAGCAGCTTAGATTCACAGGGTAATTCACCCCTCCACTTT.

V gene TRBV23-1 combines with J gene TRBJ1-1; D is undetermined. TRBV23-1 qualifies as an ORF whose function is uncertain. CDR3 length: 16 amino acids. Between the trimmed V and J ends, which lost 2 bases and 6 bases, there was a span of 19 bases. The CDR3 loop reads CASSQPRPRPGAEAFF. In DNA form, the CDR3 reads TGCGCCAGCAGTCAACCACGACCCCGCCCGGGAGCTGAAGCTTTCTTT.

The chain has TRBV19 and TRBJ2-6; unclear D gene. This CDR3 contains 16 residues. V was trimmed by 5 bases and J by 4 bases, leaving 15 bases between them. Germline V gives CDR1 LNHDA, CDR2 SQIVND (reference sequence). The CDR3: CASSATSSRGANVLTF. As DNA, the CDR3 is TGTGCCAGTAGTGCGACGTCTTCACGGGGGGCCAACGTCCTGACTTTC. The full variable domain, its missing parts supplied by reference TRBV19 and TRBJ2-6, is DGGITQSPKYLFRKEGQNVTLSCEQNLNHDAMYWYRQDPGQGLRLIYYSQIVNDFQKGDIAEGYSVSREKKESFPLTVTSAQKNPTAFYLCASSATSSRGANVLTFGAGSRLTVL.

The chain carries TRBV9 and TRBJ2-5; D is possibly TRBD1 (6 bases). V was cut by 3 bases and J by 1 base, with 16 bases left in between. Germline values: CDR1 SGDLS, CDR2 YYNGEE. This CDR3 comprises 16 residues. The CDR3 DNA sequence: TGTGCCAGCAGCGGACGGCTAGACAGGACCCAAGAGACCCAGTACTTC. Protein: CASSGRLDRTQETQYF.

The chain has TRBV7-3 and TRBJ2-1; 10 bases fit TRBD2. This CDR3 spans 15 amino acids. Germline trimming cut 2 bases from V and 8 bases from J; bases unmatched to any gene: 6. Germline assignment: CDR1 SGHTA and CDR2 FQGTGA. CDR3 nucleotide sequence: TGTGCCAGCAGCTTAGGGCTAGCGGGAGTCGATGAGCAGTTCTTC. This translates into CASSLGLAGVDEQFF.

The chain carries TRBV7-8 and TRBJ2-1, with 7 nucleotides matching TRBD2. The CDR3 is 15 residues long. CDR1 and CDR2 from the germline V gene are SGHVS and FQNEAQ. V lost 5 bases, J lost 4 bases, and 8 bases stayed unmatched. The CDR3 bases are TGTGCCAGCAGCGCCAGCGGGGTACTTTACAATGAGCAGTTCTTC. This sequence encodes CASSASGVLYNEQFF.

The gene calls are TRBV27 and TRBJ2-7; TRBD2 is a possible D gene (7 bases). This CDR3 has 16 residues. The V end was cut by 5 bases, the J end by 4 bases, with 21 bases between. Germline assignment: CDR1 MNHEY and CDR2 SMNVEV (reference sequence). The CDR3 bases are TGTGCCAGCAGTCCCCTCGGGACACCGGGAGGTTACGAGCAGTACTTC. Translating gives CASSPLGTPGGYEQYF.